This T cell receptor (beta chain) was captured in a study of T-cell reconstitution after alpha-beta-depleted transplantation in children. Germline V gives CDR1 DFQATT, CDR2 SNEGSKA (reference sequence). V was clipped by 6 bases and J by 7 bases; unmatched bases: 6. The CDR3 has 14 residues. There are many counts of this clonotype. This sample's TCRbeta library carried unique molecular identifier barcodes. A single record per CDR3 protein comes from TCRdb applying MiXCR to the PCR reads. The sample contains around 700,000 distinct CDR3 sequences, around 14% of which appear only once. V usage is TRBV20-1 and J usage is TRBJ2-1; TRBD2 matches 13 bases. This receptor was taken from a girl aged 2-10 years with congenital amegakaryocytic thrombocytopenia, due to receive a stem cell transplant. The sample here was PBMCs, taken before TCRalphabeta/CD19-depleted stem cell transplant. The CDR3, as DNA: TGCAGTGCCGATACTAGCGGGAGGGGGAATGAGCAGTTCTTC. Protein: CSADTSGRGNEQFF.